This T cell receptor (beta chain) originates from a study of CDR3 diversity in severe acne. TCRdb itself ran the PCR reads through MiXCR, one entry per CDR3 protein. This repertoire shows 85,000 to 120,000 distinct CDR3 sequences, more than 45% found once; its top ten account for about an eighth. Germline values: CDR1 LNHNV, CDR2 YYDKDF (reference sequence). V lost 1 base and J lost 4, with 8 bases in between. The CDR3 has 14 amino acids. The clonotype was recovered from a male donor with acne. Sequencing input: blood. This chain joins TRBV15 and TRBJ1-3; D possibly corresponds to TRBD1 (6 bases). Here the CDR3 DNA reads TGTGCCACCAGCAGAGCAGGGGCCGGAAACACCATATATTTT. It translates to CATSRAGAGNTIYF.